The 5 T cell receptor beta chains in this list originate from one sample, sequenced in a study of technical replicates of blood from several donors. Data came from immunoSEQ multiplex PCR; TCRdb stores just in-frame clones and leaves some out. The sample shows 75,000 to 95,000 clones, 90% to 95% of them seen only once. The specimen sequenced was T cells isolated from PBMCs. The receptors derive from a human donor in good health.

This chain joins TRBV6-5 and TRBJ2-1; 9 positions agree with TRBD2. This CDR3 contains 15 residues. The germline CDR1 and CDR2 sequences are MNHEY and SVGAGI. V lost 4 bases, J lost 8 bases, and 9 bases stayed unmatched. CDR3 in DNA: TGTGCCAGCAGTTTAGGGCGGGGGGGTATGGATGAGCAGTTCTTC. Translation gives CASSLGRGGMDEQFF.

The genes are TRBV11-3 and TRBJ2-5, with 13 positions matching TRBD2. V lost 3 bases and J lost 2; bases outside the gene matches: 9. This CDR3 contains 18 residues. The germline gives CDR1 SGHNT, CDR2 YENEEA. CDR3 DNA sequence: TGTGCCAGCAGCTTGGGGTCCACTAGCGGGGGGGCTCAAGAGACCCAGTACTTC. This translates into CASSLGSTSGGAQETQYF.

The DNA for the CDR3 is TGTGCCAGCAGCACAATAGCGGGGGTGGAGAACTACGAGCAGTACTTC. Encoded protein: CASSTIAGVENYEQYF. This chain joins TRBV13 and TRBJ2-7; 9 bases align to TRBD2. Germline values: CDR1 PRHDT, CDR2 FYEKMQ (reference sequence). Trimming removed 5 bases from V and 3 bases from J; junction bases left unmatched: 11. The CDR3 extends over 16 amino acids.

V and J are TRBV5-4 and TRBJ2-7, with 11 nucleotides matching TRBD1. This CDR3 is built from 15 residues. V dropped 4 bases and J dropped 5; count of bases not matched to a gene: 8. CDR1 and CDR2 from the germline V gene are SGHNT and YYREEE (reference sequence). The CDR3 bases are TGTGCCAGCAGCCTCTCAGGACAGGGGGCGCACGAGCAGTACTTC. Translation gives CASSLSGQGAHEQYF.

V gene TRBV7-9 combines with J gene TRBJ1-2, with D possibly being TRBD1 (5 bases). Germline values: CDR1 SEHNR, CDR2 FQNEAQ (reference sequence). V was shortened by 0 bases and J by 4 bases, with 9 bases between the two germline ends. This CDR3 comprises 14 residues. This chain's CDR3 is CASSLARAVYGYTF. DNA for the CDR3: TGTGCCAGCAGCTTAGCCAGGGCCGTCTATGGCTACACCTTC.